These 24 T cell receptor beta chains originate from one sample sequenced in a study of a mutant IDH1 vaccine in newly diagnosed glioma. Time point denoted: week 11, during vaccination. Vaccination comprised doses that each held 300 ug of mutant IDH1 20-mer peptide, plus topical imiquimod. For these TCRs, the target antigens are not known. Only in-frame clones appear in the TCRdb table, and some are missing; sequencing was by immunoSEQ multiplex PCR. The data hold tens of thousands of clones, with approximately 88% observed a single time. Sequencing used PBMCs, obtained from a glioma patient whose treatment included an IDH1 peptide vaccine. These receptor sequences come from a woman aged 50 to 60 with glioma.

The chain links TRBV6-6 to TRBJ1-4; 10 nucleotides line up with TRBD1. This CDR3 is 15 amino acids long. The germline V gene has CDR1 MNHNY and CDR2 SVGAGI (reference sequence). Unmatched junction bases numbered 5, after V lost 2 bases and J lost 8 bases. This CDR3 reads CASSYRGTGEEKLFF. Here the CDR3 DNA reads TGTGCCAGCAGTTACCGCGGGACAGGGGAAGAAAAACTGTTTTTT.

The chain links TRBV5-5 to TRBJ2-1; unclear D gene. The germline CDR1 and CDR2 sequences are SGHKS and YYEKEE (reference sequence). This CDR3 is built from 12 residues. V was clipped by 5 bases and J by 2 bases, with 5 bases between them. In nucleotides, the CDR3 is TGTGCCAGCAGGGTCCCCTACAATGAGCAGTTCTTC. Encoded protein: CASRVPYNEQFF.

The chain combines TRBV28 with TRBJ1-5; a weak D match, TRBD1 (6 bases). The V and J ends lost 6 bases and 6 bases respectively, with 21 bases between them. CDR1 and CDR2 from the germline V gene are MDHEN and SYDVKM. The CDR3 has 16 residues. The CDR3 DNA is TGTGCCAGCAGGAGTTCTGGGGGGGCGTTGGCTCAGCCCCAGCATTTT. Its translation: CASRSSGGALAQPQHF.

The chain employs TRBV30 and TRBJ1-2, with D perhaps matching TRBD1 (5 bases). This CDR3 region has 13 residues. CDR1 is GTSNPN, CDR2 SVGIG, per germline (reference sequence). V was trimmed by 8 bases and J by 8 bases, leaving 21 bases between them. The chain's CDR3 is CARIKPTDGGYTF. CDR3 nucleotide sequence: TGTGCCCGGATCAAGCCGACAGACGGGGGCTACACCTTC.

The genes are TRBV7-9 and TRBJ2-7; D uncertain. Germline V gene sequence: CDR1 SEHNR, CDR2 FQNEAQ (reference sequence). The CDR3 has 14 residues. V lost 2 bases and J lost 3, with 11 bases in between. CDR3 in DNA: TGTGCCAGCAGCTTACGGTACGGAGACTACGAGCAGTACTTC. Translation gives CASSLRYGDYEQYF.

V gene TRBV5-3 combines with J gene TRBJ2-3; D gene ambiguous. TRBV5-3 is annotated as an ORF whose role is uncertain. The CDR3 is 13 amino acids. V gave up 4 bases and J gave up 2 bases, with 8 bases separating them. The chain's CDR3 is CARSRPFTDTQYF. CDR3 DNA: TGTGCCAGAAGCAGGCCGTTCACAGATACGCAGTATTTT.

The CDR3 sequence is CATSPRDRASGANVLTF. In nucleotides, the CDR3 is TGTGCCACCAGCCCGCGGGACAGAGCCTCTGGGGCCAACGTCCTGACTTTC. The V and J genes are TRBV15 and TRBJ2-6, with D possibly TRBD1 on 7 matching bases. V shed 5 bases and J shed 0 bases, with 14 bases lying between them. The CDR3 totals 17 residues. Germline CDR1 reads LNHNV; CDR2 reads YYDKDF (reference sequence).

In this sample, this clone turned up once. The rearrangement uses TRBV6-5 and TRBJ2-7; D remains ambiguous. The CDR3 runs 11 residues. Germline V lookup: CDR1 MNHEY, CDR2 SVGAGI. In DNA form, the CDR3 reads TGTGCTAGCCGGCGAGGTGGCGAGCAGTACTTC. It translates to CASRRGGEQYF.

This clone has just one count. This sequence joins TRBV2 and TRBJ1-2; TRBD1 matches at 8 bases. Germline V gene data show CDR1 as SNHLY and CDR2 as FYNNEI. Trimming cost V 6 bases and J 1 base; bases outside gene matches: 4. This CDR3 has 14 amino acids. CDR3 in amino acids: CASRGTGVNYGYTF. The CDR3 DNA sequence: TGTGCCAGCAGAGGGACAGGAGTTAACTATGGCTACACCTTC.

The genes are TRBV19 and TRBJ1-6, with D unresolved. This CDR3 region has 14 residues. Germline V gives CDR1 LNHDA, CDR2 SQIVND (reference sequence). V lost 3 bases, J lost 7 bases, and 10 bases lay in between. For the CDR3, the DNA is TGTGCCAGTAGTATGAGTCCCTCCAATTCACCCCTCCACTTT. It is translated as CASSMSPSNSPLHF.

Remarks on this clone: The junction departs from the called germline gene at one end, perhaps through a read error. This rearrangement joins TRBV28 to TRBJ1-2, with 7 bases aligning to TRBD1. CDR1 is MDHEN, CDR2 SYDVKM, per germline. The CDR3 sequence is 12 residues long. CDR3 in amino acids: CASVQGVESMSF. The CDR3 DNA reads TGTGCCAGCGTCCAGGGGGTCGAATCAATGTCCTTC.

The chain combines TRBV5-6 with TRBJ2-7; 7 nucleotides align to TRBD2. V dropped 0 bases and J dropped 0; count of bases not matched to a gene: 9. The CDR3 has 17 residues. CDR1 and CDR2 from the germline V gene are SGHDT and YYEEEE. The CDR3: CASSLASGAGLSYEQYF. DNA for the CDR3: TGTGCCAGCAGCTTGGCCTCGGGAGCGGGGCTCTCCTACGAGCAGTACTTC.

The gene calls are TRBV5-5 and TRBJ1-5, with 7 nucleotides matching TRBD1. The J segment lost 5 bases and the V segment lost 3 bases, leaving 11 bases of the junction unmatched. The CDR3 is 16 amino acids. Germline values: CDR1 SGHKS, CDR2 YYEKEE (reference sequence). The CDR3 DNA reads TGTGCCAGCAGCTCAAGTCCCAGGGGGGAGGATCAGCCCCAGCATTTT. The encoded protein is CASSSSPRGEDQPQHF. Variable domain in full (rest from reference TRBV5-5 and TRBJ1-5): DAGVTQSPTHLIKTRGQQVTLRCSPISGHKSVSWYQQVLGQGPQFIFQYYEKEERGRGNFPDRFSARQFPNYSSELNVNALLLGDSALYLCASSSSPRGEDQPQHFGDGTRLSIL.

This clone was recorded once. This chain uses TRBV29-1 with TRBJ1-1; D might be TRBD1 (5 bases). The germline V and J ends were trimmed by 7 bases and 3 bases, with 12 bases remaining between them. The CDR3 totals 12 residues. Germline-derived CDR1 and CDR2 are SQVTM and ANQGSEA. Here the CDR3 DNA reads TGCAGCGCCGATGACAGTTACACTGAAGCTTTCTTT. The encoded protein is CSADDSYTEAFF.

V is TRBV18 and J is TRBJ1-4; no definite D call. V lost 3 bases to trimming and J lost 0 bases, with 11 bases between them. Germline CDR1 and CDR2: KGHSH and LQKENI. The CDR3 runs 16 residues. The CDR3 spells CASSPLRAATNEKLFF. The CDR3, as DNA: TGTGCCAGCTCACCGCTTCGGGCAGCAACTAATGAAAAACTGTTTTTT. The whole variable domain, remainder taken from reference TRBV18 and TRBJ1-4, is NAGVMQNPRHLVRRRGQEARLRCSPMKGHSHVYWYRQLPEEGLKFMVYLQKENIIDESGMPKERFSAEFPKEGPSILRIQQVVRGDSAAYFCASSPLRAATNEKLFFGSGTQLSVL.

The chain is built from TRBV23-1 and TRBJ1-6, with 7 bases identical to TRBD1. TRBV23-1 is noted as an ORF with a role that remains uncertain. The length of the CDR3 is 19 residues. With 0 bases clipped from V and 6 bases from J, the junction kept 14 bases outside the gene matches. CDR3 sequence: CASSQSWFRRDRFNSPLHF. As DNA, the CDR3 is TGCGCCAGCAGTCAATCGTGGTTTCGAAGGGACAGATTTAATTCACCCCTCCACTTT.

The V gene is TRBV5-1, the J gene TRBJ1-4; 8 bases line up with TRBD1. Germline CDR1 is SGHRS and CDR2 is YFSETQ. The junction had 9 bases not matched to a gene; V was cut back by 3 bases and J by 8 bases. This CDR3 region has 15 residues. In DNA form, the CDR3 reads TGCGCCAGCAGCTATGAACAGGGGGGTATCGAAAAACTGTTTTTT. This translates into CASSYEQGGIEKLFF.

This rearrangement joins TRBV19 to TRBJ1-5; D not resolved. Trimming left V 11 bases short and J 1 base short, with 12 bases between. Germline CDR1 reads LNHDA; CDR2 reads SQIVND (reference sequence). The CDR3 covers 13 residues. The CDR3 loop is CACGDQSNQPQHF. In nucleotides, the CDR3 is TGTGCCTGCGGAGACCAAAGCAATCAGCCCCAGCATTTT. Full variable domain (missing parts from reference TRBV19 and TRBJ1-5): DGGITQSPKYLFRKEGQNVTLSCEQNLNHDAMYWYRQDPGQGLRLIYYSQIVNDFQKGDIAEGYSVSREKKESFPLTVTSAQKNPTAFYLCACGDQSNQPQHFGDGTRLSIL.

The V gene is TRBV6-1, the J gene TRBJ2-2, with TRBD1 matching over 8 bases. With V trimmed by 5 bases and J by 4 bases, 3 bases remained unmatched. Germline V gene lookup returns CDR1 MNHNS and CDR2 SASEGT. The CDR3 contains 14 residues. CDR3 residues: CASSRTGSTGELFF. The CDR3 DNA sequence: TGTGCCAGCAGTCGGACAGGGAGCACCGGGGAGCTGTTTTTT.

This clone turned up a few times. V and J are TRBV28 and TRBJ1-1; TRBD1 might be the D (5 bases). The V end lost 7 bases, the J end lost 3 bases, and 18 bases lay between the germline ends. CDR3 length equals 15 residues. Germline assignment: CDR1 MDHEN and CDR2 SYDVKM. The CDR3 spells CASTTWGVRHTEAFF. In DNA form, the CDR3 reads TGTGCCAGCACTACCTGGGGGGTGCGGCACACTGAAGCTTTCTTT.

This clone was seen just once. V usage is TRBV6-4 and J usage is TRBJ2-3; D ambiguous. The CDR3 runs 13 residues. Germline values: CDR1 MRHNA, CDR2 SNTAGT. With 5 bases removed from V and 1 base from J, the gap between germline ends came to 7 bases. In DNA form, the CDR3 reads TGTGCCAGCAGTTATCACGGCACAGATACGCAGTATTTT. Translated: CASSYHGTDTQYF.

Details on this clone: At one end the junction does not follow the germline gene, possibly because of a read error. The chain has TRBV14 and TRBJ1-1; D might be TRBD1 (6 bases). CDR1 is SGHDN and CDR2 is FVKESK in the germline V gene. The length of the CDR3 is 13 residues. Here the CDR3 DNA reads TGTGCCAGCAGCCGCATCCGGGACACCGAAGCTTTCTTT. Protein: CASSRIRDTEAFF.

The CDR3 here is CASSLTAVYNSPLHF. CDR3 nucleotides: TGCGCCAGCAGCTTGACTGCCGTCTATAATTCACCCCTCCACTTT. This chain links TRBV5-1 with TRBJ1-6; D not resolved. V was clipped by 1 base and J by 3 bases, with 8 bases between them. The CDR3 spans 15 residues. Germline V gene sequence: CDR1 SGHRS, CDR2 YFSETQ.

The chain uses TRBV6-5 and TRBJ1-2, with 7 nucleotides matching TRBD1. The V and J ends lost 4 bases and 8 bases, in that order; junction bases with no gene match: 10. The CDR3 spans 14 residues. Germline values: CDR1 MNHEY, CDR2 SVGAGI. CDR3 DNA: TGTGCCAGCAGTTCCGGACAGGTGGTGGAAGGCTACACCTTC. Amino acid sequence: CASSSGQVVEGYTF.